The clone carrying this TCR beta chain was recorded at least ten times. TCRdb reanalysed the reads using MiXCR and keeps one entry per CDR3 protein. The sample has roughly 76,000 distinct CDR3 sequences, 3.7% seen once; the top ten hold less than 5%. V lost 6 bases to trimming and J lost 3 bases; unmatched junction nucleotides: 3. Germline V gene data show CDR1 as DFQATT and CDR2 as SNEGSKA (reference sequence). The CDR3 runs 13 residues. These data are taken from a study of T cell repertoires in cytomegalovirus infection. The specimen was PBMCs. The rearrangement joins TRBV20-1 to TRBJ1-5; TRBD1 matches at 9 bases. This receptor was taken from a human donor in good health (CMV status not recorded). Some clones in this sample may be carry-over from other donors' samples. The CDR3 DNA sequence: TGCAGTGCCAGGACAGGGGACAATCAGCCCCAGCATTTT. Protein: CSARTGDNQPQHF.